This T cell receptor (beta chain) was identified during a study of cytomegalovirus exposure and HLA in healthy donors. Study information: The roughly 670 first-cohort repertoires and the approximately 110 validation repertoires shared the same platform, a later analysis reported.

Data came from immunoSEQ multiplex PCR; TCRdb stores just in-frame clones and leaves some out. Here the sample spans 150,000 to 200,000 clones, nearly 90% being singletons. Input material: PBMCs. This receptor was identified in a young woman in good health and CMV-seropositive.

DNA of the CDR3: TGTGCCAGCAGCGTAGGGGACAGGGGCTACGAGCAGTACTTC. Translated, it gives CASSVGDRGYEQYF. This rearrangement joins TRBV9 to TRBJ2-7; 10 nucleotides align to TRBD1. The CDR3 has 14 amino acids. Germline V lookup: CDR1 SGDLS, CDR2 YYNGEE. The V segment lost 0 bases and the J segment 3 bases; nucleotides outside the gene matches: 0.